Reported below is one T cell receptor beta chain. TCRdb's copy holds only in-frame clones and misses some; the assay was immunoSEQ multiplex PCR. The table shows about 150,000 clones, with over 85% occurring only once. The record originates from a study of control samples from healthy donors and cancer patients. The junction had 7 bases not matched to a gene; V was cut back by 0 bases and J by 10 bases. This CDR3 region has 14 residues. The germline V gene has CDR1 SGHNT and CDR2 YYREEE (reference sequence). This clonotype originated in a man between 18 and 35 years old in good health. Sequenced sample: blood. The chain links TRBV5-4 to TRBJ2-1, with 7 bases matching TRBD2. The CDR3 DNA follows: TGTGCCAGCAGCTTGGGAGGCCAGCGGGGCGAGCAGTTCTTC. Its translation is CASSLGGQRGEQFF. The full variable domain, in which reference TRBV5-4 and TRBJ2-1 provide the parts outside the CDR3, is ETGVTQSPTHLIKTRGQQVTLRCSSQSGHNTVSWYQQALGQGPQFIFQYYREEENGRGNFPPRFSGLQFPNYSSELNVNALELDDSALYLCASSLGGQRGEQFFGPGTRLTVL.